The 13 T cell receptor beta chains below come from one sample, sequenced in a study of response to subunit inactivated influenza vaccine. TCRdb called the RT-PCR reads again in MiXCR, with one record for every CDR3 protein. The sample has 500,000 or so distinct CDR3 sequences; roughly 11% are singletons. Here the sequenced sample was PBMCs from blood, taken 35 to 45 days after vaccination. These receptors were collected from a middle-aged man who received an inactivated influenza vaccine.

The table lists this clonotype with a few counts. The rearrangement links TRBV5-1 to TRBJ1-1; 7 bases are shared with TRBD1. Trimming removed 4 bases from V and 6 bases from J; junction bases left unmatched: 6. Germline V CDR1 and CDR2: SGHRS, YFSETQ. This CDR3 is 13 amino acids long. The CDR3 spells CASSDWTGPEAFF. In DNA, the CDR3 is TGCGCCAGCAGCGATTGGACAGGCCCTGAAGCTTTCTTT.

This clonotype was seen repeatedly, ten times or more. The chain recombines TRBV12-3 or TRBV12-4 with TRBJ2-3, with D hard to call. This CDR3 is built from 14 residues. V was clipped by 2 bases and J by 2 bases, with 8 bases between them. The CDR3 reads CASSLNRLTDTQYF. In DNA, the CDR3 is TGTGCCAGCAGTTTAAACAGACTCACAGATACGCAGTATTTT.

This clonotype was detected many times. This sequence joins TRBV4-2 and TRBJ2-5; 7 positions agree with TRBD2. CDR3 length: 15 residues. Germline CDR1 and CDR2: LGHNA and YNFKEQ. V dropped 1 base and J dropped 2; count of bases not matched to a gene: 4. The CDR3 nucleotides are TGTGCCAGCAGCCAAGGGACTAGAGATCAAGAGACCCAGTACTTC. It yields the protein CASSQGTRDQETQYF.

The sample holds many counts of this clonotype. This chain uses TRBV29-1 with TRBJ2-1; D is unresolved. In germline, CDR1 is SQVTM, CDR2 ANQGSEA. V was cut by 5 bases and J by 4 bases, with 9 bases left in between. This CDR3 is built from 12 residues. CDR3 DNA sequence: TGCAGCGTTATCGGTCTATACAATGAGCAGTTCTTC. It specifies CSVIGLYNEQFF.

The sample holds a few counts of this clonotype. This chain links TRBV29-1 with TRBJ2-1; 11 positions match TRBD1. The germline V gene encodes CDR1 SQVTM and CDR2 ANQGSEA. CDR3 length equals 15 residues. The V segment lost 3 bases and the J segment 8 bases; nucleotides outside the gene matches: 9. CDR3 DNA sequence: TGCAGCGTTGAGTCGGACAGGGGGCGCTTCTATGAGCAGTTCTTC. Residues: CSVESDRGRFYEQFF.

This clonotype was found many times. The rearrangement links TRBV12-3 or TRBV12-4 to TRBJ2-7, with TRBD2 matching 8 bases. V gave up 7 bases and J gave up 0 bases; unmatched junction bases: 5. The CDR3 is 14 residues long. CDR3 sequence: CASTSSGPSYEQYF. CDR3 bases: TGTGCCAGCACCTCTAGCGGGCCCTCCTACGAGCAGTACTTC.

This clonotype was found a few times. The chain uses TRBV15 and TRBJ2-1, with D tentatively TRBD1 (6 bases). V was trimmed by 2 bases and J by 4 bases, leaving 12 bases between them. The CDR3 runs 15 residues. Germline CDR1 is LNHNV and CDR2 is YYDKDF (reference sequence). CDR3 sequence: CATSRSDRTYNEQFF. CDR3 DNA sequence: TGTGCCACCAGCAGATCAGACAGGACTTACAATGAGCAGTTCTTC.

This clonotype has a count of ten or more. The genes are TRBV7-2 and TRBJ2-7; no clear D gene. The CDR3 runs to 14 residues. V gave up 1 base and J gave up 5 bases, with 12 bases separating them. Germline V gives CDR1 SGHTA, CDR2 FQGNSA. CDR3 amino acids: CASSLDPAWNEQYF. The CDR3 bases are TGTGCCAGCAGCTTAGACCCGGCTTGGAACGAGCAGTACTTC.

This clonotype was detected many times. The rearrangement links TRBV7-3 to TRBJ2-2; unclear D gene. Germline lookup yields CDR1 SGHTA and CDR2 FQGTGA. Trimming removed 1 base from V and 7 bases from J, with 1 base in between. The CDR3 is 11 amino acids. DNA of the CDR3: TGTGCCAGCAGCTTAAACGGGGAGCTGTTTTTT. Translating gives CASSLNGELFF. Supplemented by reference TRBV7-3 and TRBJ2-2, the full variable domain reads GAGVSQTPSNKVTEKGKYVELRCDPISGHTALYWYRQSLGQGPEFLIYFQGTGAADDSGLPNDRFFAVRPEGSVSTLKIQRTERGDSAVYLCASSLNGELFFGEGSRLTVL.

This sequence joins TRBV3-1 and TRBJ1-1; TRBD1 agrees at 7 bases. Per the germline V gene, CDR1 is LGHDT and CDR2 is YNNKEL (reference sequence). This CDR3 is built from 13 residues. Trimming cost V 1 base and J 6 bases; bases outside gene matches: 2. CDR3 coding DNA: TGTGCCAGCAGCCAAGCGCAGGGGGCTGAAGCTTTCTTT. Translating it yields CASSQAQGAEAFF. Based on the CDR3 plus reference TRBV3-1 and TRBJ1-1, the full variable domain is DTAVSQTPKYLVTQMGNDKSIKCEQNLGHDTMYWYKQDSKKFLKIMFSYNNKELIINETVPNRFSPKSPDKAHLNLHINSLELGDSAVYFCASSQAQGAEAFFGQGTRLTVV.

This clonotype was detected only a few times. The chain carries TRBV20-1 and TRBJ2-7; D is undetermined. V was trimmed by 3 bases and J by 5 bases, leaving 2 bases between them. The germline gives CDR1 DFQATT, CDR2 SNEGSKA (reference sequence). The CDR3 consists of 9 residues. CDR3 nucleotides: TGCAGTGCTAGCCACGAGCAGTACTTC. Its translation: CSASHEQYF.

The V and J genes are TRBV4-1 and TRBJ2-7; 10 bases are a match to TRBD1. The CDR3 totals 15 residues. The V gene's germline CDR1 is MGHRA and CDR2 YSYEKL. Losses at the gene ends were 2 bases for V and 4 bases for J; bases not matched to a gene: 5. CDR3 nucleotides: TGCGCCAGCAGCCAACATGGACAGGGGGTTTACGAGCAGTACTTC. Protein product: CASSQHGQGVYEQYF.

This clonotype appeared many times. This sequence joins TRBV20-1 and TRBJ2-7; D is possibly TRBD2 (6 bases). Trimming pared 0 bases from V and 12 bases from J, leaving 18 bases between. The CDR3 is 13 amino acids. CDR1 DFQATT and CDR2 SNEGSKA come from the germline V gene (reference sequence). As DNA, the CDR3 is TGCAGTGCTAGAGATTCCGGGACTTCTAAACCGTACTTC. Amino acid sequence: CSARDSGTSKPYF.